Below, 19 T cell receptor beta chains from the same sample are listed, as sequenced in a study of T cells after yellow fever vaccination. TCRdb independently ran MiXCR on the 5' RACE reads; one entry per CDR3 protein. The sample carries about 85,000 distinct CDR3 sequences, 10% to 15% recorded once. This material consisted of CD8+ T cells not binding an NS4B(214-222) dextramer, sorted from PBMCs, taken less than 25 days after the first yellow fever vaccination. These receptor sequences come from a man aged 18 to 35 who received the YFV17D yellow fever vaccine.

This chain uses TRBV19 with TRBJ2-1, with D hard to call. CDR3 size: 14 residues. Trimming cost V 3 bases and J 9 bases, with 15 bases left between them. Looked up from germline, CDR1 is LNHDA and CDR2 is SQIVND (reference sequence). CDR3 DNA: TGTGCCAGTAGTATTGCGCTTCTGGAGAGTGAGCAGTTCTTC. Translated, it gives CASSIALLESEQFF.

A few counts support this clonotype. This CDR3 reads CASSSTGNTEAFF. The CDR3, as DNA: TGTGCCAGCAGTTCGACAGGGAACACTGAAGCTTTCTTT. This sequence joins TRBV27 and TRBJ1-1, with D tentatively TRBD1 (6 bases). Looked up from germline, CDR1 is MNHEY and CDR2 is SMNVEV (reference sequence). V was trimmed by 4 bases and J by 1 base, leaving 7 bases between them. The CDR3 extends over 13 amino acids.

The CDR3 reads CASSQGQTNQPQHF. The CDR3 region has the DNA TGCGCCAGCAGCCAGGGACAGACGAATCAGCCCCAGCATTTT. This chain uses TRBV4-1 with TRBJ1-5; 7 nucleotides match TRBD1. J gave up 4 bases and V 3 bases, and 3 bases lay outside the gene matches. The CDR3 covers 14 residues. Germline V gene data show CDR1 as MGHRA and CDR2 as YSYEKL.

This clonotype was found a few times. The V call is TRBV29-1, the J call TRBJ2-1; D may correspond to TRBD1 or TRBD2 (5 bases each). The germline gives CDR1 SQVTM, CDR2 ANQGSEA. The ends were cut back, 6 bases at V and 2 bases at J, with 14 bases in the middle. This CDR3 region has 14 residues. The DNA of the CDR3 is TGCAGCGTGCCTGGGGGTGCGGCCTACAATGAGCAGTTCTTC. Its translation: CSVPGGAAYNEQFF.

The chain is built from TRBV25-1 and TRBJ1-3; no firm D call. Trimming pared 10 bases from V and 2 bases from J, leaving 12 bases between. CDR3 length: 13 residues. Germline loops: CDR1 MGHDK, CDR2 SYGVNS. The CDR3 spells CATAGQPGNTIYF. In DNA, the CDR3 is TGTGCCACCGCCGGGCAGCCTGGAAACACCATATATTTT.

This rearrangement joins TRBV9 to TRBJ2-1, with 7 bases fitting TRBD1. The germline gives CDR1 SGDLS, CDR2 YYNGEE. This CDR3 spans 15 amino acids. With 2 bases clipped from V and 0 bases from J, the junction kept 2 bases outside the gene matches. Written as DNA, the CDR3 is TGTGCCAGCAGCGTGGACAGGAGCTCCTACAATGAGCAGTTCTTC. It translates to CASSVDRSSYNEQFF. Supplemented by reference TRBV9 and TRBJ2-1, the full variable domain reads DSGVTQTPKHLITATGQRVTLRCSPRSGDLSVYWYQQSLDQGLQFLIQYYNGEERAKGNILERFSAQQFPDLHSELNLSSLELGDSALYFCASSVDRSSYNEQFFGPGTRLTVL.

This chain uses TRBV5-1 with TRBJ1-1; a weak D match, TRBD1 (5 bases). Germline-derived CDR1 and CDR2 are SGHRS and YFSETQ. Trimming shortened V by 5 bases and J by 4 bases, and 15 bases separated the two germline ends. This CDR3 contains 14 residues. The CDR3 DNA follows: TGCGCCAGCAGGCCCCGGGGGGGGAGCACTGAAGCTTTCTTT. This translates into CASRPRGGSTEAFF.

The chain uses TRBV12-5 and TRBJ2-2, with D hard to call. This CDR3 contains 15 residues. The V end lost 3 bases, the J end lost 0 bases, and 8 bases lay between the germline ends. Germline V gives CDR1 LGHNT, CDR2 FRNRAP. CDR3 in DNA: TGTGCTAGTGGTTTCTTGATTACGAACACCGGGGAGCTGTTTTTT. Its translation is CASGFLITNTGELFF.

The CDR3 coding sequence is TGCGCCAGCAGCCAAGTGGGGGACGCGTACAATGAGCAGTTCTTC. Encoded protein: CASSQVGDAYNEQFF. The chain carries TRBV4-3 and TRBJ2-1, with D perhaps matching TRBD1 or TRBD2 (5 bases each). The CDR3 totals 15 residues. V gave up 1 base and J gave up 4 bases, with 11 bases separating them. Germline lookup yields CDR1 LGHNA and CDR2 YSLEER.

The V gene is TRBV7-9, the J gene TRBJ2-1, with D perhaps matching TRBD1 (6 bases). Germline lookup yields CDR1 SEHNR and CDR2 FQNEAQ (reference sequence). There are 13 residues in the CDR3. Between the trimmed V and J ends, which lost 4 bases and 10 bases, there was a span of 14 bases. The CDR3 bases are TGTGCCAGCAGCTCACTACAGGGTGCCGAGCAGTTCTTC. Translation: CASSSLQGAEQFF.

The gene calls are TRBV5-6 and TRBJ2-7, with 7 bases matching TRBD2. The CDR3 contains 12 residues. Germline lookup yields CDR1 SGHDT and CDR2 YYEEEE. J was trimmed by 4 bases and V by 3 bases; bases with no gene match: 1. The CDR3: CASSWGGYEQYV. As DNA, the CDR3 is TGTGCCAGCAGCTGGGGGGGGTACGAGCAGTACGTC.

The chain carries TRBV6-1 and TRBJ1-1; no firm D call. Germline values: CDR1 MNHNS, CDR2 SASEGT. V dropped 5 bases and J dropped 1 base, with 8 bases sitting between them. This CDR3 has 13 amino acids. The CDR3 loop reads CASSRRENTEAFF. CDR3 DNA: TGTGCCAGCAGTCGCCGAGAGAACACTGAAGCTTTCTTT.

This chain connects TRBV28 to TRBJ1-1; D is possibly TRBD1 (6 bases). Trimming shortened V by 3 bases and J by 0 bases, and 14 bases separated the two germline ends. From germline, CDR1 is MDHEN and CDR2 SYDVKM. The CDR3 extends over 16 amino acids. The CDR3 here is CASSFLDSTMNTEAFF. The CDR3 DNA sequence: TGTGCCAGCAGTTTCTTGGACAGCACCATGAACACTGAAGCTTTCTTT.

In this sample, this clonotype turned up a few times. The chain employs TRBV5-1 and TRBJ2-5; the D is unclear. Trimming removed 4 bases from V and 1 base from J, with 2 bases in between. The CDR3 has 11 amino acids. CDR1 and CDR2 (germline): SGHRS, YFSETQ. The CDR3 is CASSIQETQYF. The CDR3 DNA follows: TGCGCCAGCAGCATCCAAGAGACCCAGTACTTC.

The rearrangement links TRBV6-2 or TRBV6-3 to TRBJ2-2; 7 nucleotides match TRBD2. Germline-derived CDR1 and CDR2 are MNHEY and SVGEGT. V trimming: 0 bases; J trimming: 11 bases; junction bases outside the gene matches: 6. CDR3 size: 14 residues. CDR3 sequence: CASSYSSGVGELFF. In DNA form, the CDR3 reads TGTGCCAGCAGTTACTCGAGCGGGGTCGGTGAGCTGTTTTTT.

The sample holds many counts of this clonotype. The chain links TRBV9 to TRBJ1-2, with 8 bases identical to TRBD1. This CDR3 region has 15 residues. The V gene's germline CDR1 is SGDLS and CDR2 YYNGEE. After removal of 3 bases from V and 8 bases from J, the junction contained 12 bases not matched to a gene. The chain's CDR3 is CASSAGGPTAMGYTF. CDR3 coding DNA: TGTGCCAGCAGCGCAGGGGGCCCTACAGCTATGGGCTACACCTTC.

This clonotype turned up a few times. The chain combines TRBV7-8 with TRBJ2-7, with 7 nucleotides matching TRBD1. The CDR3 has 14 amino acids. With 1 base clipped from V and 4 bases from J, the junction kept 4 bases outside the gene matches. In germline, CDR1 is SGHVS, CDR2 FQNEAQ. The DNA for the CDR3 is TGTGCCAGCAGCTTAGGACAGGGTCTATACGAGCAGTACTTC. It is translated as CASSLGQGLYEQYF. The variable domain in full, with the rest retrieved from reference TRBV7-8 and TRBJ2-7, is GAGVSQSPRYKVAKRGQDVALRCDPISGHVSLFWYQQALGQGPEFLTYFQNEAQLDKSGLPSDRFFAERPEGSVSTLKIQRTQQEDSAVYLCASSLGQGLYEQYFGPGTRLTVT.

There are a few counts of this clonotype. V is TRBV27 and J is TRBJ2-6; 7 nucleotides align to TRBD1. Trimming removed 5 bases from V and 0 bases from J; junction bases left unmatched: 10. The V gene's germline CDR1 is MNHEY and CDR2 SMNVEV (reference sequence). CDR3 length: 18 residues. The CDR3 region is CASSPDRSLFSGANVLTF. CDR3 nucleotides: TGTGCCAGCAGTCCGGACAGGTCCCTTTTCTCTGGGGCCAACGTCCTGACTTTC.

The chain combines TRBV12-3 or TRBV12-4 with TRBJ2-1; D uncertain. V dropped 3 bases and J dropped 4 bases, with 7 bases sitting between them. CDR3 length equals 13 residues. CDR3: CASSFTEYNEQFF. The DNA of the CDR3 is TGTGCCAGCAGTTTCACAGAATACAATGAGCAGTTCTTC.